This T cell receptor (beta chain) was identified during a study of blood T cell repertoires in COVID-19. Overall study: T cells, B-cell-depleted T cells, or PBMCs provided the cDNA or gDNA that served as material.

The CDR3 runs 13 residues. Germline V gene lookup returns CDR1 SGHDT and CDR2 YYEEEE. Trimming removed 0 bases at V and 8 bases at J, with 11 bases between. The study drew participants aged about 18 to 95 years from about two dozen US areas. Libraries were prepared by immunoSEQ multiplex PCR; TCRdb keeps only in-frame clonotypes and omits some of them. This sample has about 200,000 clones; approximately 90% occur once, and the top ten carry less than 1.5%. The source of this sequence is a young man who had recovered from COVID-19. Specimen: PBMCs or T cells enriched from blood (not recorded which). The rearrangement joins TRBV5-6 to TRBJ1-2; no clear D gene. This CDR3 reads CASSLGPLSGYTF. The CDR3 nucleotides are TGTGCCAGCAGCTTGGGTCCGTTATCCGGCTACACCTTC.